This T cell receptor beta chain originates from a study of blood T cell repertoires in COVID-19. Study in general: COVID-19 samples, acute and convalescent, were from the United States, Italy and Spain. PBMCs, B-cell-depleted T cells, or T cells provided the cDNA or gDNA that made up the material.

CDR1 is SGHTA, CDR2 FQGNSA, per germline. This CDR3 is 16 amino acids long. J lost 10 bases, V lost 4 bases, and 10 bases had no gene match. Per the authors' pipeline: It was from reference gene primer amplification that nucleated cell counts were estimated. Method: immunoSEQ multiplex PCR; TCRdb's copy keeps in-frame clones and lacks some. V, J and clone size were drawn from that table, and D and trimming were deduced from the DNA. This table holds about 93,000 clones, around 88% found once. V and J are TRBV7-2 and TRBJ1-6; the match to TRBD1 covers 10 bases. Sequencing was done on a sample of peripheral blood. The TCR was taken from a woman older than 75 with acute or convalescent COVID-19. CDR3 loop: CASSWTGTGVSSPLHF. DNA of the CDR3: TGTGCCAGCAGCTGGACCGGGACAGGGGTTAGCTCACCCCTCCACTTT.